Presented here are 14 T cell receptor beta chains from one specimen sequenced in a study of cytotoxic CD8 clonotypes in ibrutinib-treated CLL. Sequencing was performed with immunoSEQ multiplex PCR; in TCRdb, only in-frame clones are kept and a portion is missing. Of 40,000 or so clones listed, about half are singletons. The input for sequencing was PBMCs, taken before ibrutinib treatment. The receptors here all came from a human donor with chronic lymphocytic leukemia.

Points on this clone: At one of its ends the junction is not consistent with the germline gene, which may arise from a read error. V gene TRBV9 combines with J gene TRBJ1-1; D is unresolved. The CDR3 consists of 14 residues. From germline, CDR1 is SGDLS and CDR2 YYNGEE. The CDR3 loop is CASSDGRMNTEAFF. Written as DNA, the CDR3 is TGCGCCAGCAGTGATGGCAGGATGAACACTGAAGCTTTCTTT.

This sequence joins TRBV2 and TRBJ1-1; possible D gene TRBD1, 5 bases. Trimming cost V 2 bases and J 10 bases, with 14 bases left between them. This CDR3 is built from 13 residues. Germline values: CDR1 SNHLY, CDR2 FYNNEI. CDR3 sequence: CASSETVGTRAFF. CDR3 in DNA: TGTGCCAGCAGTGAAACCGTTGGGACCAGAGCTTTCTTT.

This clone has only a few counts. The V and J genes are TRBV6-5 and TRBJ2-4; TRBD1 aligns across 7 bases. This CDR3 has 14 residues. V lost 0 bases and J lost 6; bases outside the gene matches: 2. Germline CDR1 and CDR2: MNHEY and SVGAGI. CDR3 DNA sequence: TGTGCCAGCAGTTACTCGGCAGGGGGAAACATTCAGTACTTC. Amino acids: CASSYSAGGNIQYF.

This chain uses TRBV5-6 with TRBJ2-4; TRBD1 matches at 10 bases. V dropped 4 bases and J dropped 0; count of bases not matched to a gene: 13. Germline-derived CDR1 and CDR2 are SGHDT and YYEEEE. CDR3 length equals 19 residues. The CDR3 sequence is CASSPGKDRGAVAKNIQYF. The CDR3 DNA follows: TGTGCCAGCAGCCCTGGGAAGGACAGGGGGGCGGTAGCCAAAAACATTCAGTACTTC.

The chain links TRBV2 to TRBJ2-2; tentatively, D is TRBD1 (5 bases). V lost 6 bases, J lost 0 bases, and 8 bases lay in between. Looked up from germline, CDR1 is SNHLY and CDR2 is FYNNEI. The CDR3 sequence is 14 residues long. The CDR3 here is CASSRQTNTGELFF. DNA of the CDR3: TGTGCCAGCAGCAGACAGACGAACACCGGGGAGCTGTTTTTT.

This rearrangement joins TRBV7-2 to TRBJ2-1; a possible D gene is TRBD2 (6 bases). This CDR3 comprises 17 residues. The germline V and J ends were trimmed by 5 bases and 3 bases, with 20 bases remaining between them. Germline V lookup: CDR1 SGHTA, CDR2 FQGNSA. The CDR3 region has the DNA TGTGCCAGCAGCGGGCGTTCCCTCCGGACTAACTACAATGAGCAGTTCTTC. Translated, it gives CASSGRSLRTNYNEQFF. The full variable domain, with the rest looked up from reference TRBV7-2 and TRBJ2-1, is GAGVSQSPSNKVTEKGKDVELRCDPISGHTALYWYRQSLGQGLEFLIYFQGNSAPDKSGLPSDRFSAERTGGSVSTLTIQRTQQEDSAVYLCASSGRSLRTNYNEQFFGPGTRLTVL.

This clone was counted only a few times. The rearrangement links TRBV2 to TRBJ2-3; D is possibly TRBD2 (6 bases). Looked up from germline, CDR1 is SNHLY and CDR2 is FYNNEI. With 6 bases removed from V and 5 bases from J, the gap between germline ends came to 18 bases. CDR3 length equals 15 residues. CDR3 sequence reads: CASSRGLVAIDTQYF. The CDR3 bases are TGTGCCAGCAGCCGGGGGTTAGTTGCGATAGATACGCAGTATTTT.

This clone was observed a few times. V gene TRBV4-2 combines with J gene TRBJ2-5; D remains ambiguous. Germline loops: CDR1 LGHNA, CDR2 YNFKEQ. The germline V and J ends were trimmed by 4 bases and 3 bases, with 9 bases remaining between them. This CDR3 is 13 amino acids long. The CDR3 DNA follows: TGTGCCAGCAGCCCTGGGAAAGAAGAGACCCAGTACTTC. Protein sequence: CASSPGKEETQYF.

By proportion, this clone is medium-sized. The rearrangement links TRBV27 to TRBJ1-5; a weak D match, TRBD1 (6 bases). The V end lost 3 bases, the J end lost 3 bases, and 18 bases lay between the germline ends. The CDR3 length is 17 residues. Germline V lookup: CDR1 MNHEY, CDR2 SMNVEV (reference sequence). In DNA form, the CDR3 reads TGTGCCAGCAGTTTGTCATCTGGACAGCTTAACAATCAGCCCCAGCATTTT. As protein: CASSLSSGQLNNQPQHF.

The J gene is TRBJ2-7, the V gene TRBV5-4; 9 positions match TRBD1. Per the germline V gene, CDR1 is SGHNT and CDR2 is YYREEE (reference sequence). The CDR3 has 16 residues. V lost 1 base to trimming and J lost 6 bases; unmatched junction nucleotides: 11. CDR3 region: CASSLFNRGQSGEQYF. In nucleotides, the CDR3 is TGTGCCAGCAGCTTGTTCAACAGGGGGCAAAGTGGCGAGCAGTACTTC.

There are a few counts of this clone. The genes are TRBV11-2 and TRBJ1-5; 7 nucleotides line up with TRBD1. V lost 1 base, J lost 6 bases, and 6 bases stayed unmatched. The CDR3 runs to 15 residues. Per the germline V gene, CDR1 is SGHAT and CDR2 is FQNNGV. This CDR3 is CASSLGTGFGQPQHF. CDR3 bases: TGTGCCAGCAGCTTAGGGACAGGTTTTGGTCAGCCCCAGCATTTT.

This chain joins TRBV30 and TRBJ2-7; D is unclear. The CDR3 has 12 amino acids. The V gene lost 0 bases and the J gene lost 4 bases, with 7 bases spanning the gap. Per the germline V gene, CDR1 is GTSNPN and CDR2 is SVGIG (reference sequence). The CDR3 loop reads CAWSVSVYEQYF. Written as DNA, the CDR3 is TGTGCCTGGAGTGTATCGGTGTACGAGCAGTACTTC. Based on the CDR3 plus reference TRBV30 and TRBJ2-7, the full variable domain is SQTIHQWPATLVQPVGSPLSLECTVEGTSNPNLYWYRQAAGRGLQLLFYSVGIGQISSEVPQNLSASRPQDRQFILSSKKLLLSDSGFYLCAWSVSVYEQYFGPGTRLTVT.

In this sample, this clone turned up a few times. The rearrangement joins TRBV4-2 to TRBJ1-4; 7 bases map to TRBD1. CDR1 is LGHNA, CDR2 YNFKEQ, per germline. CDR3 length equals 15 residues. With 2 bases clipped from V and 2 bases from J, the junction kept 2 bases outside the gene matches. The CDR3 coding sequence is TGTGCCAGCAGCCAACAGACAGGGACTAATGAAAAACTGTTTTTT. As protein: CASSQQTGTNEKLFF.

The CDR3 sequence: CASSYQDSASYEQYF. In nucleotides, the CDR3 is TGTGCCAGCAGTTACCAGGACTCAGCTTCCTACGAGCAGTACTTC. This chain links TRBV6-6 with TRBJ2-7, with D perhaps matching TRBD2 (5 bases). This CDR3 has 15 residues. Germline CDR1 reads MNHNY; CDR2 reads SVGAGI (reference sequence). The V end lost 2 bases, the J end lost 1 base, and 12 bases lay between the germline ends.